Listed here are 8 T cell receptor beta chains from one sample, sequenced in a study of T cells in tuberculosis (dated by TCRdb to between 2017 and 2018). The method was the immunoSEQ multiplex PCR assay. TCRdb retrieved this table from immuneACCESS and kept in-frame rearrangements only. Not all clones are present; in checked studies, unresolved V genes account for under half, and no reason is known for the remainder. The sample includes some 34,000 clones, with 92% observed a single time. The ten largest make up 7% to 9% of the sample. The sample comprised PBMCs. The receptors were gathered from a donor aged 10-29 years with latent tuberculosis or without tuberculosis infection. Some clones in this sample may be carry-over from other donors' samples.

This clone was seen more than once but under ten times. This chain joins TRBV4-1 and TRBJ2-1; TRBD2 aligns across 7 bases. The trim removed 4 bases at V and 5 bases at J, leaving 8 bases unmatched. This CDR3 is 15 amino acids long. The germline CDR1 and CDR2 sequences are MGHRA and YSYEKL. The CDR3 region has the DNA TGCGCCAGCAGCCTTAAGCCGGGGGGAGACAATGAGCAGTTCTTC. Amino acid sequence: CASSLKPGGDNEQFF.

V gene TRBV11-2 combines with J gene TRBJ1-1; TRBD1 might be the D (5 bases). Germline assignment: CDR1 SGHAT and CDR2 FQNNGV. Trimming took off 1 base at V and 1 base at J, with 10 bases between the two ends. The CDR3 consists of 15 residues. CDR3 sequence (DNA): TGTGCCAGCAGCTTAGGGGCACAGGAGAACACTGAAGCTTTCTTT. Translated: CASSLGAQENTEAFF.

This clone showed up just once. V is TRBV19 and J is TRBJ2-2, with no clear D. Trimming removed 3 bases at V and 2 bases at J, with 7 bases between. Germline loops: CDR1 LNHDA, CDR2 SQIVND (reference sequence). There are 14 residues in the CDR3. The CDR3 loop reads CASSIYSNTGELFF. The CDR3, as DNA: TGTGCCAGTAGTATCTACTCTAACACCGGGGAGCTGTTTTTT.

This clone was seen just once. This chain connects TRBV30 to TRBJ2-2; 8 positions agree with TRBD1. Germline CDR1 reads GTSNPN; CDR2 reads SVGIG (reference sequence). Trimming cost V 2 bases and J 1 base; bases outside gene matches: 9. CDR3 size: 17 residues. CDR3 in DNA: TGTGCCTGGAGTAGGAACGGACAGGGTTTGAACACCGGGGAGCTGTTTTTT. Amino acid sequence: CAWSRNGQGLNTGELFF.

This clone has only one observation. The chain uses TRBV2 and TRBJ2-5; 7 bases agree with TRBD2. The J call may not be correct, given that the DNA end is closer to TRBJ2-7. Per germline, CDR1 SNHLY and CDR2 FYNNEI. There are 13 residues in the CDR3. The CDR3 DNA sequence: TGTGCCAGTACAACCGGGACTACTAGCGAGCAGTACTTC. Translating it yields CASTTGTTSEQYF.

The chain carries TRBV5-6 and TRBJ1-1; D ambiguous. The CDR3 spans 13 residues. V lost 0 bases and J lost 3, with 6 bases in between. Germline V gives CDR1 SGHDT, CDR2 YYEEEE. CDR3 coding DNA: TGTGCCAGCAGCTTGGTTCAGGACACTGAAGCTTTCTTT. It specifies CASSLVQDTEAFF.

The rearrangement joins TRBV5-6 to TRBJ2-2, with D perhaps matching TRBD2 (6 bases). Germline CDR1 is SGHDT and CDR2 is YYEEEE. The length of the CDR3 is 18 residues. V was clipped by 0 bases and J by 0 bases, with 15 bases between them. For the CDR3, the DNA is TGTGCCAGCAGCTTGGAGGACTATAGGACAACGAACACCGGGGAGCTGTTTTTT. It codes for CASSLEDYRTTNTGELFF.

The chain carries TRBV5-3 and TRBJ1-2; D call uncertain. TRBV5-3 is treated as an ORF (open reading frame) with a function not yet certain. V was cut by 1 base and J by 8 bases, with 18 bases left in between. The CDR3 consists of 15 residues. The CDR3 nucleotides are TGTGCCAGAAGCTTGATCGATGACGGGGTGAGAGGCTACACCTTC. It is translated as CARSLIDDGVRGYTF.